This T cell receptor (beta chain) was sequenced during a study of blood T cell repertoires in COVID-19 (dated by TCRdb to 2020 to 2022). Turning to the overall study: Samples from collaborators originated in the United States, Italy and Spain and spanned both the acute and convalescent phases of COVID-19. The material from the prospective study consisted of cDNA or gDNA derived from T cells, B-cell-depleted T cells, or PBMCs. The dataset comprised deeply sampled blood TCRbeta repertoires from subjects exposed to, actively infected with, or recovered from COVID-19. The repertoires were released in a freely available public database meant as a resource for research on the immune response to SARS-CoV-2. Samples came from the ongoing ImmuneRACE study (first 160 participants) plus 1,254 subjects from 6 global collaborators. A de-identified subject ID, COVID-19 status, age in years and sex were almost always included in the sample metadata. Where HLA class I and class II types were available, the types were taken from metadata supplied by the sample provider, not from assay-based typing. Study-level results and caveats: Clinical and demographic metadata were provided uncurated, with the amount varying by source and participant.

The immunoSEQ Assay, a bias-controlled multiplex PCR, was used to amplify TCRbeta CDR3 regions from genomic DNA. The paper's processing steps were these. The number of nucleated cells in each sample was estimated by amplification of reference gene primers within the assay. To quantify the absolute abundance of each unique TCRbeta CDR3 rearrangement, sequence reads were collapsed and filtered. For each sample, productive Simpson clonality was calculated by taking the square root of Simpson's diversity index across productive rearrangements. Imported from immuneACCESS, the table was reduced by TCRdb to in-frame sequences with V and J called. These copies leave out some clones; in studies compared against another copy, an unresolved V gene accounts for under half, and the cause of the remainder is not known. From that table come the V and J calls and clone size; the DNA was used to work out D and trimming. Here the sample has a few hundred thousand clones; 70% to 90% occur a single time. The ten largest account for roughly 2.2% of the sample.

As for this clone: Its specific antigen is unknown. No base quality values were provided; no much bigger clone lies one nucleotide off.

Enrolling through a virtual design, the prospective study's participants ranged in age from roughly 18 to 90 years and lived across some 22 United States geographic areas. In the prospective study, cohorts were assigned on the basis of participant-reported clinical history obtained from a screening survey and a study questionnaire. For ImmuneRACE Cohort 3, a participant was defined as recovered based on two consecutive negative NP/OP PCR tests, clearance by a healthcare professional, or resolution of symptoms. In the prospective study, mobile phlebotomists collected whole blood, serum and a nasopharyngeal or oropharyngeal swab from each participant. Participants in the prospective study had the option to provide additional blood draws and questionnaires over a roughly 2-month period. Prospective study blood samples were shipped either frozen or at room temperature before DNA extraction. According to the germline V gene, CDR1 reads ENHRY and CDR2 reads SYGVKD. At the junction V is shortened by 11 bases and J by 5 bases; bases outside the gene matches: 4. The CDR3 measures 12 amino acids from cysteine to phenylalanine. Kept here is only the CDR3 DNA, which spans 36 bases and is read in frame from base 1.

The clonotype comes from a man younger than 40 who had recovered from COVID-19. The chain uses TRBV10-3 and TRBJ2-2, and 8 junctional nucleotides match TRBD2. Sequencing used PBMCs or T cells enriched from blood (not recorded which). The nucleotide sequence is TGTGCCTCCACGGGGGGGACCGGGGAGCTGTTTTTT. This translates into CASTGGTGELFF.